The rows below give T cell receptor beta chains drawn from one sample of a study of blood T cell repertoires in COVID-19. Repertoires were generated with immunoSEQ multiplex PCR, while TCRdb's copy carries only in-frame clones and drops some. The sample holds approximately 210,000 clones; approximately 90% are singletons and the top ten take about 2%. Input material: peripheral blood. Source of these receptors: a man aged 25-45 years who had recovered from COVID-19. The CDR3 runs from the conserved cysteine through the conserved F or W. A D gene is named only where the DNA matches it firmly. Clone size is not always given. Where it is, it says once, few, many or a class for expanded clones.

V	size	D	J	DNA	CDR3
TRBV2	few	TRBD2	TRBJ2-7	TGTGCCAGCAGTGAGGGACTAGCGGGTGGATCGGAGCAGTACTTC	CASSEGLAGGSEQYF
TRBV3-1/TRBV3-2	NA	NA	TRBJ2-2	TGTGCCAGCAGCCTAAATAGGGAGCTGTTTTTT	CASSLNRELFF
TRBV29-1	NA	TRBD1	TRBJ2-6	TGCAGCGTCTTAGCCGGGACAGGACTCTCTGGGGCCAACGTCCTGACTTTC	CSVLAGTGLSGANVLTF
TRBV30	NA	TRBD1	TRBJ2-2	TGTGCCTGGAGTTTACAGGGGCCCGGGGAGCTGTTTTTT	CAWSLQGPGELFF
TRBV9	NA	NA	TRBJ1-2	TGTGCCAGCAGCGTGGGGGGTCATGGCTACACCTTC	CASSVGGHGYTF
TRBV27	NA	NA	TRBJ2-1	TGTGCCAGCAGTGGAGATTTTAGCTCCAATGAGCAGTTCTTC	CASSGDFSSNEQFF
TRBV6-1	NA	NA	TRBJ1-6	TGTGCCAGCAGTGAAAGGAGGCCGAGCTCCTATAATTCACCCCTCCACTTT	CASSERRPSSYNSPLHF
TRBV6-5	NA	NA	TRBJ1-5	TGTGCCAGCAGACCCCCGGGGGGCAATCAGCCCCAGCATTTT	CASRPPGGNQPQHF
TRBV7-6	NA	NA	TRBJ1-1	TGTGCCAGCAGTCCCAGGGTGGGGGCGAACACTGAAGCTTTCTTT	CASSPRVGANTEAFF
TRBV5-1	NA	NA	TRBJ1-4	TGCGCCAGCACCCGCGGGGTGGGGCACGAGGAAAAACTGTTTTTT	CASTRGVGHEEKLFF
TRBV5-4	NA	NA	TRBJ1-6	TGTGCCAGCACCTGGGGGGTTCCCTATAATTCACCCCTCCACTTT	CASTWGVPYNSPLHF
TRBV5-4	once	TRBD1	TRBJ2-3	TGTGCCAGCAGCGACTACAGGGGGCCAGATACGCAGTATTTT	CASSDYRGPDTQYF
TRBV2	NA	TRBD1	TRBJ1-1	TGTGCCAGCGGGGGGACAGGGGCCTCCGGGACTGAAGCTTTCTTT	CASGGTGASGTEAFF
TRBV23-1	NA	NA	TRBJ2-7	TGCGCCAGCAGTTTGCGCGAGCAGTACTTC	CASSLREQYF
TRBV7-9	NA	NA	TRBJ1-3	TGTGCCAGCAGCTTACGGGGGGGTTCTGGAAACACCATATATTTT	CASSLRGGSGNTIYF
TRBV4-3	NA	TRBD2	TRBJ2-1	TGCGCCAGCAGCCAAGGACTAGCAGAGATTAATGAGCAGTTCTTC	CASSQGLAEINEQFF
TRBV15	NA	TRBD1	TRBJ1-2	TGTGCCACCAGTGGGAACAGGGGACTCAACTATGGCTACACCTTC	CATSGNRGLNYGYTF
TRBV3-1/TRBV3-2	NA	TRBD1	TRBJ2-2	TGTGCCAGCAGTCGGGACAGTGGCTTTATTACCGGGGAGCTGTTTTTT	CASSRDSGFITGELFF
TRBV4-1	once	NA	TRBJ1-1	TGCGCCAGCAGCCGCCATGGAAGGACGGACAGGAACACTGAAGCTTTCTTT	CASSRHGRTDRNTEAFF
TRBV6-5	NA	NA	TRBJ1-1	TGTGCCACCGCCGCCTACAGTAAGAACACTGAAGCTTTCTTT	CATAAYSKNTEAFF
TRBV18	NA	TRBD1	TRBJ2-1	TGTGCCAGTACTCCCCGGACAGGGGTCCTTCAATCTTACAATGAGCAGTTCTTC	CASTPRTGVLQSYNEQFF
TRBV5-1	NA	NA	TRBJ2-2	TGCGCCAGCAGCCGACATACGGACAACCGGGAGCTGTTTTTT	CASSRHTDNRELFF
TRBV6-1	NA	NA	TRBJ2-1	TGTGCCAGCAGTGAAGCGCTGGGGCGGGGGCCGGTCGGGAATGAGCAGTTCTTC	CASSEALGRGPVGNEQFF
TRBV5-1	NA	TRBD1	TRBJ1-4	TGCGCCAGCAGCTCACAGGGGGCTAATGAAAAACTGTTTTTT	CASSSQGANEKLFF
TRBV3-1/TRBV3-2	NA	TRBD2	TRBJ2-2	TGTGCCAGCAGCCGAACTAGCGGGGGGGTCACCGGGGAGCTGTTTTTT	CASSRTSGGVTGELFF
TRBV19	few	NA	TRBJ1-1	TGTGCCAGTAGTATAGAAGGGGGGGCCGTCACTGAAGCTTTCTTT	CASSIEGGAVTEAFF
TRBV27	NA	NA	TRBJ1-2	TGTGCCAGCAGTCAATCCCCTCAGGGCCATGGCTACACCTTC	CASSQSPQGHGYTF
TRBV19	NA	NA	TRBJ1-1	TGTGCCAGTAGTATCCTCGGGAGTGAAGCTTTCTTT	CASSILGSEAFF